This T cell receptor (beta chain) was found in a study of Graves' ophthalmopathy and Graves' hyperthyroidism. This clonotype was seen at least ten times. CDR1 and CDR2 (germline): DFQATT, SNEGSKA (reference sequence). This CDR3 is 13 amino acids long. Trimming removed 4 bases at V and 2 bases at J, with 11 bases between. The sequenced template was RNA, covering the TCR beta CDR3 region. An opening RT-PCR round employed HTBI primers and preceded a second-round multiplex PCR. One entry per CDR3 protein results from TCRdb running MiXCR on the multiplex PCR reads. The table includes under 800,000 distinct CDR3 sequences, about a fifth detected once.

This chain connects TRBV20-1 to TRBJ1-2; a weak D match, TRBD1 (6 bases). This receptor was identified in a woman under 30 with stable Graves' hyperthyroidism. Some clones in this sample may be carry-over from other donors' samples. The source material was peripheral blood. The CDR3, as DNA: TGCAGTGCTACCCCTACAGGGAACTATGGCTACACCTTC. It specifies CSATPTGNYGYTF.